The present TCR beta chain was sequenced within a study of T cells in localized non-small cell lung cancer. Clones were sequenced by immunoSEQ multiplex PCR, and TCRdb holds only the in-frame ones, with some missing. Among 75,000 to 95,000 clones, roughly 80% were seen once, and the ten largest hold 15% to 20%. The CDR3 length is 16 residues. CDR1 and CDR2 from the germline V gene are SGHDN and FVKESK. V shed 4 bases, J shed 6 bases, and the junction held 6 bases outside the gene matches. The sequence was collected from a man between 40 and 75 years old with stage II squamous cell lung carcinoma. Sequenced material: PBMCs, taken before any cancer treatment. J is TRBJ2-2 and V is TRBV14; 12 bases align to TRBD2. Here the CDR3 reads CASSPLGLAGSGELFF. CDR3 sequence (DNA): TGTGCCAGCAGCCCGCTTGGACTAGCGGGATCCGGGGAGCTGTTTTTT.